The 20 T cell receptor beta chains below come from one sample, sequenced in a study of identical twins (dated by TCRdb to the mid-2010s). Library creation used 5' RACE. The reads were generated on an Illumina HiSeq 2000. The public reads were reprocessed in TCRdb via fastp at Q25 and MiXCR, keeping in-frame beta chains. When rows share a CDR3 protein, they turn into one entry using the most common DNA and genes. The sample has about 550,000 distinct CDR3 sequences on record, 20% to 25% of them singletons. In total, the top ten clones hold about 0.48% of the sample. These data were also reused for a study on yellow fever vaccine responses in identical twins.

The sample taken for sequencing was CD4+ T cells sorted from blood. These TCRs come from a woman aged 18-30 years in good health.

The CDR3 DNA reads TGTGCCAGCAGACTAGCGGGAGGACCCGGGGAGCTGTTTTTT. Its protein product is CASRLAGGPGELFF. This chain connects TRBV25-1 to TRBJ2-2, with 12 positions matching TRBD2. CDR3 length equals 14 residues. Trimming cost V 6 bases and J 6 bases; bases outside gene matches: 2. Germline CDR1 reads MGHDK; CDR2 reads SYGVNS.

The chain recombines TRBV7-8 with TRBJ2-7, with D uncertain. The germline gives CDR1 SGHVS, CDR2 FQNEAQ. The CDR3 has 13 amino acids. The V and J ends lost 7 bases and 7 bases respectively, with 17 bases between them. The CDR3 sequence: CASTLLDLGEQYV. The DNA of the CDR3 is TGTGCCAGCACCCTATTAGACTTGGGGGAGCAGTACGTC.

This clonotype was found a few times. The CDR3 reads CSAREVRGVGDTQYF. The CDR3, as DNA: TGCAGTGCTAGAGAAGTGCGGGGGGTAGGAGATACGCAGTATTTT. The chain couples TRBV20-1 to TRBJ2-3, with 8 bases that match TRBD2. CDR3 length: 15 residues. Germline V gene data show CDR1 as DFQATT and CDR2 as SNEGSKA (reference sequence). Trimming removed 0 bases from V and 5 bases from J; junction bases left unmatched: 7.

CDR3 DNA: TGTGCCAGCAGCTTGGGCGGGGTTCGCACAGATACGCAGTATTTT. Translated, it gives CASSLGGVRTDTQYF. The V gene is TRBV7-2, the J gene TRBJ2-3, with D tentatively TRBD2 (6 bases). V dropped 3 bases and J dropped 1 base, with 11 bases sitting between them. This CDR3 has 15 amino acids. Germline V lookup: CDR1 SGHTA, CDR2 FQGNSA.

The V call is TRBV20-1, the J call TRBJ2-1, with TRBD1 as a possible D gene (6 bases). This CDR3 is 13 amino acids long. Trimming pared 3 bases from V and 5 bases from J, leaving 11 bases between. Germline V gene sequence: CDR1 DFQATT, CDR2 SNEGSKA (reference sequence). Written as DNA, the CDR3 is TGCAGTGCTAGGCAGGGGAAGGACAATGAGCAGTTCTTC. It translates to CSARQGKDNEQFF.

Only a few counts were recorded for this clonotype. CDR3: CASSLVARTGELFF. The CDR3 DNA sequence: TGTGCCAGCAGCTTGGTGGCTAGAACCGGGGAGCTGTTTTTT. This chain connects TRBV5-6 to TRBJ2-2; no firm D call. Trimming removed 0 bases from V and 5 bases from J, with 8 bases in between. The CDR3 spans 14 residues. Germline V lookup: CDR1 SGHDT, CDR2 YYEEEE.

The chain is built from TRBV20-1 and TRBJ2-1; TRBD2 matches at 8 bases. The J segment lost 3 bases and the V segment lost 4 bases, leaving 11 bases of the junction unmatched. CDR1 is DFQATT and CDR2 is SNEGSKA in the germline V gene (reference sequence). CDR3 length: 16 amino acids. CDR3 loop: CSANGPLAGGYNEQFF. CDR3 sequence (DNA): TGCAGTGCTAACGGCCCTTTGGCGGGAGGCTACAATGAGCAGTTCTTC.

V gene TRBV5-1 combines with J gene TRBJ2-3, with 9 bases lining up with TRBD2. CDR1 and CDR2 from the germline V gene are SGHRS and YFSETQ. V lost 4 bases to trimming and J lost 4 bases; unmatched junction nucleotides: 10. This CDR3 region has 16 residues. CDR3 bases: TGCGCCAGCAGCCCGAGAGGGGCGGGAGGGCCAGATACGCAGTATTTT. Protein product: CASSPRGAGGPDTQYF.

The chain joins TRBV29-1 to TRBJ2-3; 7 bases fit TRBD2. The CDR3 sequence is 12 residues long. The J segment lost 4 bases and the V segment lost 8 bases, leaving 6 bases of the junction unmatched. Per germline, CDR1 SQVTM and CDR2 ANQGSEA. The CDR3 nucleotides read TGCAGCCTTTCGGGGGGTGCAGATACGCAGTATTTT. Encoded protein: CSLSGGADTQYF.

The rearrangement uses TRBV7-9 and TRBJ2-5; D is unclear. There are 15 residues in the CDR3. Germline loops: CDR1 SEHNR, CDR2 FQNEAQ (reference sequence). The V end was cut by 4 bases, the J end by 1 base, with 13 bases between. Here the CDR3 reads CASSSSKTTQETQYF. For the CDR3, the DNA is TGTGCCAGCAGCTCTAGTAAGACAACCCAAGAGACCCAGTACTTC.

The V and J genes are TRBV10-3 and TRBJ1-1, with no clear D. V was pared by 0 bases and J by 1 base, with 9 bases between. From germline, CDR1 is ENHRY and CDR2 SYGVKD. The CDR3 spans 15 residues. The CDR3 reads CAISESTGSNTEAFF. Written as DNA, the CDR3 is TGTGCCATCAGTGAGTCGACGGGGTCGAACACTGAAGCTTTCTTT.

This clonotype was seen only a few times. The chain carries TRBV4-1 and TRBJ1-2; tentatively, D is TRBD1 (5 bases). Germline V gene lookup returns CDR1 MGHRA and CDR2 YSYEKL. The V end lost 2 bases, the J end lost 5 bases, and 12 bases lay between the germline ends. The CDR3 spans 14 residues. The CDR3 sequence: CASSQTGTEYGYTF. The CDR3, as DNA: TGCGCCAGCAGCCAAACCGGGACGGAGTATGGCTACACCTTC.

This clonotype has ten or more counts. The chain combines TRBV6-1 with TRBJ2-2, with 8 nucleotides matching TRBD2. The CDR3 totals 14 residues. CDR1 is MNHNS, CDR2 SASEGT, per germline. The junction had 4 bases not matched to a gene; V was cut back by 6 bases and J by 4 bases. The CDR3 reads CASRRRGVTGELFF. In nucleotides, the CDR3 is TGTGCCAGCAGACGGCGGGGGGTCACCGGGGAGCTGTTTTTT.

This chain links TRBV7-2 with TRBJ2-1; 12 bases are a match to TRBD2. This CDR3 is 16 amino acids long. V lost 1 base to trimming and J lost 4 bases; unmatched junction nucleotides: 2. CDR1 is SGHTA, CDR2 FQGNSA, per germline. CDR3 in amino acids: CASSLGLAGEYNEQFF. The CDR3 nucleotides are TGTGCCAGCAGCTTAGGACTAGCGGGAGAGTACAATGAGCAGTTCTTC.

The chain recombines TRBV28 with TRBJ2-4; D unresolved. From germline, CDR1 is MDHEN and CDR2 SYDVKM. This CDR3 has 15 residues. The V end was cut by 0 bases, the J end by 3 bases, with 9 bases between. CDR3 residues: CASSLWGSGKNIQYF. The CDR3 DNA reads TGTGCCAGCAGTTTATGGGGATCTGGCAAAAACATTCAGTACTTC.

This clonotype was seen a few times. The V and J genes are TRBV20-1 and TRBJ1-1; D not resolved. Germline CDR1 DFQATT, CDR2 SNEGSKA (reference sequence). The CDR3 extends over 13 amino acids. V lost 2 bases and J 6 bases, leaving 13 bases between the germline ends. The CDR3 coding sequence is TGCAGTGCTAGAATATCGTTCAGACCTGAAGCTTTCTTT. As protein: CSARISFRPEAFF.

The rearrangement links TRBV10-3 to TRBJ2-5; D may be TRBD1 (5 bases). This CDR3 spans 12 amino acids. The V and J ends lost 7 bases and 1 base respectively, with 7 bases between them. CDR1 ENHRY and CDR2 SYGVKD come from the germline V gene. CDR3 protein: CAINDSQETQYF. CDR3 in DNA: TGTGCCATCAACGACAGCCAAGAGACCCAGTACTTC.

This chain links TRBV9 with TRBJ1-1; possibly TRBD1 for D (6 bases). The CDR3 runs 15 residues. Germline V gives CDR1 SGDLS, CDR2 YYNGEE. V was pared by 0 bases and J by 4 bases, with 13 bases between. Here the CDR3 reads CASSVVEGEGTEAFF. In DNA form, the CDR3 reads TGTGCCAGCAGCGTAGTTGAGGGGGAGGGCACTGAAGCTTTCTTT.

This clonotype has a handful of counts. The genes are TRBV11-2 and TRBJ2-1; TRBD1 aligns across 8 bases. This CDR3 is 15 amino acids long. CDR1 SGHAT and CDR2 FQNNGV come from the germline V gene. Trimming took 6 bases from V and 4 from J; bases not matched to a gene: 8. This CDR3 is CASRRGQGVYNEQFF. The CDR3 coding sequence is TGTGCCAGCAGACGCGGACAGGGCGTTTACAATGAGCAGTTCTTC.

Remarks on this clonotype: The junction does not match germline at one end; this may be a read error. The chain combines TRBV4-2 with TRBJ2-2; tentatively, D is TRBD2 (6 bases). Germline CDR1 and CDR2: LGHNA and YNFKEQ. The CDR3 runs 14 residues. CDR3 protein: CAISRGQDYGELFF. In nucleotides, the CDR3 is TGTGCCATCAGCCGCGGGCAGGACTACGGGGAGCTGTTTTTT.